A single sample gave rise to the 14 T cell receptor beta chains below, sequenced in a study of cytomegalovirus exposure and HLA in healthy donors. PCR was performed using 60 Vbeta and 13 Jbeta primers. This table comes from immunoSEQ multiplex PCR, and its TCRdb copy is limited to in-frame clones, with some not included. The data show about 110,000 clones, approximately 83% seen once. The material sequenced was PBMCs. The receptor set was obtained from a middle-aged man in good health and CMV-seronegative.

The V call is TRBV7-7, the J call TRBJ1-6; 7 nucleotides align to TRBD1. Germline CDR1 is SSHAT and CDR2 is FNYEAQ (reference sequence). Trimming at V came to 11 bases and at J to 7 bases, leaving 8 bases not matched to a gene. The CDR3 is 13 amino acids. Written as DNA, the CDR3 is TGTGCCGTCGCCGGGACAGAGAATTCACCCCTCCACTTT. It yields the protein CAVAGTENSPLHF.

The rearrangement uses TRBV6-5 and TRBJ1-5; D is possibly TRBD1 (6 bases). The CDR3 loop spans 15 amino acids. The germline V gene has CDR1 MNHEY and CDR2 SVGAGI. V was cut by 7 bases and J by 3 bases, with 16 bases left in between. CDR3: CASIPRRGSNQPQHF. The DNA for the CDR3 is TGTGCCAGCATCCCACGAAGGGGGTCCAATCAGCCCCAGCATTTT.

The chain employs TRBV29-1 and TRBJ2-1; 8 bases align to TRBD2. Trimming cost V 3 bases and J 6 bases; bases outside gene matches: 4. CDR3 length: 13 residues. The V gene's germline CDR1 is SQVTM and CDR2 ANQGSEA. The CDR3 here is CSVDWLAGNEQFF. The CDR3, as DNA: TGCAGCGTTGACTGGCTAGCGGGCAATGAGCAGTTCTTC.

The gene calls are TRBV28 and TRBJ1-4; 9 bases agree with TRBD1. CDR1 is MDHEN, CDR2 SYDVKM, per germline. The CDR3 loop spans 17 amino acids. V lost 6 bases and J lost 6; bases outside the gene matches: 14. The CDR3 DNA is TGTGCCAGCAGCCTAGCCGGGACAGGGATAGCTGATGAAAAACTGTTTTTT. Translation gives CASSLAGTGIADEKLFF.

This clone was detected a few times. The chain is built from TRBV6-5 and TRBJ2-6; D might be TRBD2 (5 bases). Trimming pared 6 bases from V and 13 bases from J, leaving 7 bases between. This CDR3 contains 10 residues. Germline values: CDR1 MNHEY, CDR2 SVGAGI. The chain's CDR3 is CASRGVVLTF. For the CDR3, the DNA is TGTGCCAGCAGGGGAGTTGTCCTGACTTTC.

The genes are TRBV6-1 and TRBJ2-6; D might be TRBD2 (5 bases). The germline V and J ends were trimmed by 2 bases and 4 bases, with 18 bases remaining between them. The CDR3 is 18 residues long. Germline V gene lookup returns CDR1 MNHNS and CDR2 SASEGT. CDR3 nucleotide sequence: TGTGCCAGCAGTGAAAAGGGTGCGAGGGCTACAGGGGCCAACGTCCTGACTTTC. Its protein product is CASSEKGARATGANVLTF.

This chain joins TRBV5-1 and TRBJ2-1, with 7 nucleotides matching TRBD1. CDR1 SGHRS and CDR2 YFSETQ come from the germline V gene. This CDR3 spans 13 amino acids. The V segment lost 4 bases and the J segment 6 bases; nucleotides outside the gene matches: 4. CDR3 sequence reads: CASSRTGTNEQFF. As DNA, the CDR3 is TGCGCCAGCAGCAGGACAGGTACCAATGAGCAGTTCTTC.

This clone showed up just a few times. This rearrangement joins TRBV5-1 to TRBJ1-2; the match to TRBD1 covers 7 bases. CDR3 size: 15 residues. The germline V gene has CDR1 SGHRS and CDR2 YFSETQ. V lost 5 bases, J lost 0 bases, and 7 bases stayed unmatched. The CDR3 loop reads CASRGQGTANYGYTF. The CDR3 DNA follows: TGCGCCAGCAGGGGCCAGGGGACAGCTAACTATGGCTACACCTTC.

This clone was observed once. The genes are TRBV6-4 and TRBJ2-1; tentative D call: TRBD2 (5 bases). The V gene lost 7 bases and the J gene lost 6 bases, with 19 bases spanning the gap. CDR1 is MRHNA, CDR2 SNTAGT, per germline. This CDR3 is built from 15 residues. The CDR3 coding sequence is TGTGCCAGCAAAGAGGAGGATCGAGTAGGCAATGAGCAGTTCTTC. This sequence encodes CASKEEDRVGNEQFF.

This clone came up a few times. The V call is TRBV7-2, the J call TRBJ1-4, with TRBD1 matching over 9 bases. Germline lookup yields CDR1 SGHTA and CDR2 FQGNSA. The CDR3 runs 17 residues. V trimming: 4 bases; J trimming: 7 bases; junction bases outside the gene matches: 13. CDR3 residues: CASSSWAPGQGGEKLFF. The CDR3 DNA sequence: TGTGCCAGCAGCTCTTGGGCACCGGGACAGGGCGGTGAAAAACTGTTTTTT.

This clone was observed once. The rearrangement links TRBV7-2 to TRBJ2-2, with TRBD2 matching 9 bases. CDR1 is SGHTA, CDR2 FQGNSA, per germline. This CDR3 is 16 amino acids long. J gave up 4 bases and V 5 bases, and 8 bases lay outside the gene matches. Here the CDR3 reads CASSPQIAGATGELFF. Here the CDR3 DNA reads TGTGCCAGCAGCCCCCAAATAGCGGGGGCCACCGGGGAGCTGTTTTTT.

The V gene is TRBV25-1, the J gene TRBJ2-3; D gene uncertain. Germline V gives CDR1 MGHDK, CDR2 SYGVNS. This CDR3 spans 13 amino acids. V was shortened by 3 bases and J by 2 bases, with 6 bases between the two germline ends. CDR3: CASSEQITDTQYF. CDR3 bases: TGTGCCAGCAGTGAGCAGATCACAGATACGCAGTATTTT.

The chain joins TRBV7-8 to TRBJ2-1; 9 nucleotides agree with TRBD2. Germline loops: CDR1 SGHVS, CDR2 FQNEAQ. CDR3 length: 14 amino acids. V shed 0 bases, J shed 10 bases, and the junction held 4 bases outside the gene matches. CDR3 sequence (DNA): TGTGCCAGCAGCTTAGCTAGCGGGAGTCAGGAGCAGTTCTTC. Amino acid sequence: CASSLASGSQEQFF.

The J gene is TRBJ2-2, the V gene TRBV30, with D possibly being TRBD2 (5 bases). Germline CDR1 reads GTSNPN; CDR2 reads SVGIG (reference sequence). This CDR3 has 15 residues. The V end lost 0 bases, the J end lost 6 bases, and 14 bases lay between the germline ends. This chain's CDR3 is CAWSVGLPGAGELFF. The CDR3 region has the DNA TGTGCCTGGAGTGTAGGACTCCCAGGCGCCGGGGAGCTGTTTTTT.